This TCR beta chain was captured in a study of identical twins. MiXCR, applied by TCRdb to the 5' RACE reads, yields one record per CDR3 protein. The sample includes more than 1.5 million distinct CDR3 sequences, around 29% of them seen just once. After removal of 2 bases from V and 6 bases from J, the junction contained 7 bases not matched to a gene. The CDR3 is 15 amino acids. Germline V lookup: CDR1 MGHRA, CDR2 YSYEKL. This clonotype was picked up a small number of times. All of the donors were Caucasians in good health. Sequencing was carried out using cord blood. V is TRBV4-1 and J is TRBJ1-1, with 9 bases aligning to TRBD1. The sequence was collected from a newborn girl in good health. The CDR3 DNA reads as TGCGCCAGCAGCCAACCAGTACAGGGGGCGGCTGAAGCTTTCTTT. This sequence encodes CASSQPVQGAAEAFF.